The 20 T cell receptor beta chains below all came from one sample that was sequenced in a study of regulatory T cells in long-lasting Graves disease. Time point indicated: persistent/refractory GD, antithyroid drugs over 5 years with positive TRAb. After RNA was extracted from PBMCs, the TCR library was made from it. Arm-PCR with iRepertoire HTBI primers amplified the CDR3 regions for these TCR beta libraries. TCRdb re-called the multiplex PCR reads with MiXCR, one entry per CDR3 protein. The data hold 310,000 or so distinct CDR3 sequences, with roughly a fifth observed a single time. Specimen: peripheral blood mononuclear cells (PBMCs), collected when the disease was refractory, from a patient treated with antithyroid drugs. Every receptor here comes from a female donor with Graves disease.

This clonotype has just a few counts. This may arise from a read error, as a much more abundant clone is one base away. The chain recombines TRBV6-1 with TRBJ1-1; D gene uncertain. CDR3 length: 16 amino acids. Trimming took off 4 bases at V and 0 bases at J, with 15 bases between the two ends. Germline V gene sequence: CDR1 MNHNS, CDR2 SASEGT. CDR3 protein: CASSGWRREMNTEAFF. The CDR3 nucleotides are TGTGCCAGCAGTGGCTGGCGACGGGAGATGAACACTGAAGCTTTCTTT.

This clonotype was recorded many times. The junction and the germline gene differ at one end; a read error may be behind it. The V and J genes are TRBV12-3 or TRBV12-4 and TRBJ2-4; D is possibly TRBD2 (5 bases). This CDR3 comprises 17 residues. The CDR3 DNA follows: TGTGCCAGCAGTATAGCGAGAACTTACAATCGGGAAAACATTCAGTACTTC. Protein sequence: CASSIARTYNRENIQYF.

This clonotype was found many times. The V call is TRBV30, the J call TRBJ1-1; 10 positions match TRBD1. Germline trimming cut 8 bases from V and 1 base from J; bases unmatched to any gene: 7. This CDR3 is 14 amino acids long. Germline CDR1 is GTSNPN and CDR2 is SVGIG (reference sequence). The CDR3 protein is CAQGQGIQNTEAFF. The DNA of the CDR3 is TGTGCCCAGGGACAGGGGATCCAGAACACTGAAGCTTTCTTT.

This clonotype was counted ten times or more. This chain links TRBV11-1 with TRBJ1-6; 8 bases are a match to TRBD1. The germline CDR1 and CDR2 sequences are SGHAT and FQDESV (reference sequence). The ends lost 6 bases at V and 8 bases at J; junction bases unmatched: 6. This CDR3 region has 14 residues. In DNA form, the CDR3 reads TGTGCCAGCAGTTCGGGACAGGTGTATTCACCCCTCCACTTT. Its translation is CASSSGQVYSPLHF.

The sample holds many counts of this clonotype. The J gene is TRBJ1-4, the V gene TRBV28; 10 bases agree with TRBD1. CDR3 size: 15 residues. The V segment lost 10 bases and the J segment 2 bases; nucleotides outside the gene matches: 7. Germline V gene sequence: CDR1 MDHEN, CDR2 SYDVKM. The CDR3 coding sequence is TGTGCCACCCGGGACAGGGGTTCTACTAATGAAAAACTGTTTTTT. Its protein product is CATRDRGSTNEKLFF.

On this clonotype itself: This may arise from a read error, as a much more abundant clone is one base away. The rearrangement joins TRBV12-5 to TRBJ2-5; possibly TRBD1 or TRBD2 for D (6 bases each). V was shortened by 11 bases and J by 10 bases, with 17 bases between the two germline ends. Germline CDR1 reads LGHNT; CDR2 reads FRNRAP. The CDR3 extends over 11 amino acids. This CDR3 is CAGVAGEDQYF. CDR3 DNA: TGTGCTGGTGTGGCAGGGGAGGACCAGTACTTC.

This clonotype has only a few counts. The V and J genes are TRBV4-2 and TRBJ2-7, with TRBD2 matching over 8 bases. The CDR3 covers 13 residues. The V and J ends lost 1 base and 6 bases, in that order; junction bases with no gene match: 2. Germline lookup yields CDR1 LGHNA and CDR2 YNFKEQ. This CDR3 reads CASSQGLAGEQYF. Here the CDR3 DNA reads TGTGCCAGCAGCCAAGGGCTAGCGGGCGAGCAGTACTTC.

This chain's CDR3 is CASSLGMGGYTF. CDR3 DNA sequence: TGTGCCAGCAGCTTAGGGATGGGGGGCTACACCTTC. This chain links TRBV7-9 with TRBJ1-2; no firm D call. This CDR3 comprises 12 residues. Trimming removed 1 base from V and 8 bases from J, with 8 bases in between. CDR1 and CDR2 (germline): SEHNR, FQNEAQ (reference sequence).

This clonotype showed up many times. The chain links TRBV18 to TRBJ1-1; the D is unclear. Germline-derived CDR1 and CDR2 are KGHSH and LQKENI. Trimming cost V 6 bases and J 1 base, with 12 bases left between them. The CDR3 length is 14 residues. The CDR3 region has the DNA TGTGCCAGCTCGCCAGGATACGAGAACACTGAAGCTTTCTTT. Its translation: CASSPGYENTEAFF.

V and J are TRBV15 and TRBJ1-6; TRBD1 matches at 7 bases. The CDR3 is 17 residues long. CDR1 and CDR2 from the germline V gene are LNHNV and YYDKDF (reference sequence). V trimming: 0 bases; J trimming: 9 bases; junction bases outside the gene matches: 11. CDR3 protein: CATSREDRTPRISPLHF. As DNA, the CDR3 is TGTGCCACCAGCAGAGAGGACAGGACCCCGCGGATTTCACCCCTCCACTTT.

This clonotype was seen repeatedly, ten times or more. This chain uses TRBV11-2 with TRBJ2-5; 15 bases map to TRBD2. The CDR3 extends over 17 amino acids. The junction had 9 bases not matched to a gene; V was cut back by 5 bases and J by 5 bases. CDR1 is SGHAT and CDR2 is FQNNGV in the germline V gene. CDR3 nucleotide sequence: TGTGCCAGCAGCCTGGGACTAGCGGGGGGCCTCCGGGAGACCCAGTACTTC. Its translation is CASSLGLAGGLRETQYF.

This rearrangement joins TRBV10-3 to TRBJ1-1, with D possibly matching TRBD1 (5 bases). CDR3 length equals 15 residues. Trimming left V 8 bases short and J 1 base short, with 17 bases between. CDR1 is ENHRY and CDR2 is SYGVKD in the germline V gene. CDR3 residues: CAIGSLRGKNTEAFF. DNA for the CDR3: TGTGCCATCGGGTCGTTGAGGGGCAAGAACACTGAAGCTTTCTTT.

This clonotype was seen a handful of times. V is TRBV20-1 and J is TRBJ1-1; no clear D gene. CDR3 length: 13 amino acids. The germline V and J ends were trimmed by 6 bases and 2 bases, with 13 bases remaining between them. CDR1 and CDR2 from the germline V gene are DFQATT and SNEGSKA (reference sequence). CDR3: CSAARLVNTEAFF. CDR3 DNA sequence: TGCAGTGCAGCGAGGTTAGTTAACACTGAAGCTTTCTTT.

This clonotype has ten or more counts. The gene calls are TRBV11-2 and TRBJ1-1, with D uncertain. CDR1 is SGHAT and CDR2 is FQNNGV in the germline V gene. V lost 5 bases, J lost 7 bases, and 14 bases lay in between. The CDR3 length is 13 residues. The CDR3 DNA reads TGTGCCAGCAGCCCTCCAGTTGCGTATGAAGCTTTCTTT. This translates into CASSPPVAYEAFF.

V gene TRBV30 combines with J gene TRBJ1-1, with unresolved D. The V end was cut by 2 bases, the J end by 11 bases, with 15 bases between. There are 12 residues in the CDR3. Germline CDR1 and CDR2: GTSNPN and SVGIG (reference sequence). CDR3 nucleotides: TGTGCCTGGAGTAGAAGGGTGAAAGGGGCTTTCTTT. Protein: CAWSRRVKGAFF.

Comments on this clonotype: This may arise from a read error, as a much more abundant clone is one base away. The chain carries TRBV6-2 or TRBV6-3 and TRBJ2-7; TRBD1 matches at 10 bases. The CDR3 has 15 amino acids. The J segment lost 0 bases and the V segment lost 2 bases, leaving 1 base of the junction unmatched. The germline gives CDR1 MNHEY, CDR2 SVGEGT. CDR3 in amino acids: CASSYGTGASYEQYF. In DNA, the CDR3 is TGTGCCAGCAGTTACGGGACAGGGGCCTCCTACGAGCAGTACTTC.

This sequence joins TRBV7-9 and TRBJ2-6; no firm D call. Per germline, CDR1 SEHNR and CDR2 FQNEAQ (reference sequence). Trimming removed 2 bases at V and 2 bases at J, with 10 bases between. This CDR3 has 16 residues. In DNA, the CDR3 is TGTGCCAGCAGCTTACTAGGACGGGCTGGGGCCAACGTCCTGACTTTC. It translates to CASSLLGRAGANVLTF.

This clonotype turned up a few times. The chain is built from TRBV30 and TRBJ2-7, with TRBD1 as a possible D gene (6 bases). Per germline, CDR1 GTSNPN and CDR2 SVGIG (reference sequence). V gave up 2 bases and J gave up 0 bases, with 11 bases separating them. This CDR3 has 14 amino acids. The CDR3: CAWSLGASSYEQYF. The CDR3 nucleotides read TGTGCCTGGAGTTTGGGGGCCAGCTCCTACGAGCAGTACTTC.

CDR3 coding DNA: TGCGCCAGCAGCCTTCTAGACACTTCCTACGAGCAGTACTTC. Translating gives CASSLLDTSYEQYF. The rearrangement joins TRBV4-1 to TRBJ2-7; no clear D. V lost 4 bases and J lost 1, with 11 bases in between. The CDR3 sequence is 14 residues long. CDR1 is MGHRA and CDR2 is YSYEKL in the germline V gene.

The CDR3 DNA reads TGTGCCAGCAGCTTAGGGGGACTTAGAACCTACGAGCAGTACTTC. Translation: CASSLGGLRTYEQYF. The chain links TRBV7-2 to TRBJ2-7; D is perhaps TRBD2 (6 bases). In germline, CDR1 is SGHTA, CDR2 FQGNSA. CDR3 length equals 15 residues. V was pared by 1 base and J by 2 bases, with 12 bases between.